Below, 4 T cell receptor beta chains from the same sample are listed, as sequenced in a study of OX40 agonist ivuxolimab in advanced cancers. The repertoire was sequenced with immunoSEQ multiplex PCR; TCRdb's copy has only in-frame clones and lacks some. The sample consists of 50,000 to 70,000 clones, approximately 83% of them appearing once. The sequencing here drew on CD4+ or CD8+ T cells sorted from blood, taken in a trial of the OX40 agonist ivuxolimab. Receptor source: an adult with an advanced solid tumor such as melanoma, head and neck, liver or kidney cancer.

The V and J genes are TRBV11-2 and TRBJ2-1, with D maybe TRBD2 (6 bases). There are 15 residues in the CDR3. Germline V gives CDR1 SGHAT, CDR2 FQNNGV. Trimming took 3 bases from V and 3 from J, leaving 12 bases between them. The CDR3 region is CASSLTSGGYNEQFF. The CDR3 DNA reads TGTGCCAGCAGCTTGACTAGTGGGGGCTACAATGAGCAGTTCTTC. Using reference TRBV11-2 and TRBJ2-1 for the parts outside the CDR3, the full variable domain is EAGVAQSPRYKIIEKRQSVAFWCNPISGHATLYWYQQILGQGPKLLIQFQNNGVVDDSQLPKDRFSAERLKGVDSTLKIQPAKLEDSAVYLCASSLTSGGYNEQFFGPGTRLTVL.

The chain has TRBV2 and TRBJ2-7; possibly TRBD1 for D (6 bases). Trimming cost V 10 bases and J 1 base, with 11 bases left between them. This CDR3 has 12 residues. The germline V gene encodes CDR1 SNHLY and CDR2 FYNNEI. The CDR3 nucleotides read TGTGCCACCGAAGACAGGTCCTACGAGCAGTACTTC. It translates to CATEDRSYEQYF.

This clone was observed a single time. The chain recombines TRBV9 with TRBJ2-1; D call uncertain. Germline V gene data show CDR1 as SGDLS and CDR2 as YYNGEE. The length of the CDR3 is 13 residues. V lost 0 bases to trimming and J lost 7 bases, with 8 bases between them. CDR3 nucleotide sequence: TGTGCCAGCAGCGTAGGACTGGTTAATGAGCAGTTCTTC. The encoded protein is CASSVGLVNEQFF.

J is TRBJ1-3 and V is TRBV10-2; tentative D call: TRBD1 (5 bases). The CDR3 length is 15 residues. V lost 0 bases to trimming and J lost 4 bases, with 10 bases between them. Per germline, CDR1 WSHSY and CDR2 SAAADI. The CDR3 DNA sequence: TGCGCCAGCAGTGAGTCCGGGGCCCTCGGAAACACCATATATTTT. Residues: CASSESGALGNTIYF.